This T cell receptor (beta chain) derives from a study of OX40 agonist ivuxolimab in advanced cancers. Regarding the research as a whole: The costimulatory receptor OX40 (CD134) was targeted by ivuxolimab, a fully human IgG2 agonistic monoclonal antibody. Peripheral TCRbeta sequencing was intended to test whether TCR sequence diversity was altered and clonal T-cell expansion was caused by ivuxolimab. Partial responses occurred in three dose-escalation patients: two with cutaneous melanoma and one with hepatocellular carcinoma. The monotherapy dose-escalation portion (N of about 50 patients) of the phase I ivuxolimab trial is reported in the paper. Prior anti-PD-1, anti-PD-L1 or anti-CTLA-4 therapy was permitted, and 40% of dose-escalation patients had received checkpoint inhibitors. A male proportion of under 85% and a mean age of approximately 58 years, ranging from 23 to 79, were recorded for the dose-escalation cohort. Among the 50 to 55 dose-escalation patients, some 20 had hepatocellular carcinoma, approximately 15 melanoma, 9 renal cell carcinoma and 9 head and neck cancer. Intravenous ivuxolimab was administered to patients every 2 weeks at six dose levels: 0.01, 0.1, 0.3, 1.5, 3 and 10 mg/kg. What the research found in general, with its limitations: On average, CD8+ T cells showed more expanded clones than CD4+ T cells after ivuxolimab. Which antigens the clonally expanded peripheral T cells were specific for was not determined. At doses from 0.1 to 3.0 mg/kg, clonal expansion was seen in both CD4+ and CD8+ blood T cells between baseline and week 6. Low levels of normalized T-cell clonal expansion were also seen in some patients who did not respond. In the 0.1-3.0 mg/kg groups, partial responders were among the patients with the lowest normalized peripheral clonal expansion, particularly in CD8+ T cells.

Patients with a history of autoimmune disease or receiving systemic immunosuppression were excluded from the trial. Peripheral blood for TCR sequencing was collected from all dose cohorts at baseline, on cycle 4 day 1, and on cycle 7 day 1. The samples were drawn from a first-in-human, open-label, multicenter phase I dose-escalation trial of ivuxolimab. Adults with locally advanced or metastatic melanoma, renal cell, hepatocellular, or head and neck squamous cell carcinoma were enrolled in the trial. CD4+ and CD8+ T cells were sorted separately from peripheral blood before TCR sequencing. V is pared back by 0 bases and J by 3 bases, with 9 bases lying between the germline termini. Reading the germline V gene gives CDR1 SGHRS and CDR2 YFSETQ. The CDR3 measures 14 amino acids from cysteine to phenylalanine. Solely the CDR3 DNA is kept, with 42 bases framed from the first base. For sequencing of the TCRbeta CDR3 region, genomic DNA was extracted from the sorted cells. The immunoSEQ Assay was used for sequencing of TCRbeta CDR3 regions. TCRdb retrieved this table from immuneACCESS and kept in-frame rearrangements only. Not all clones are present; in checked studies, unresolved V genes account for under half, and no reason is known for the remainder. The sample profile shows almost 20,000 clones; about 90% of them were found once. Clones ranked in the top ten supply about 16% of the sample.

Concerning this clone: Its antigen has not been determined. No base-level quality is on record; no much larger clone is a single base apart.

The chain is made from TRBV5-1 and TRBJ2-5; the best D guess is TRBD1, with 5 bases matching. The origin of this receptor is an adult with an advanced solid tumor such as melanoma, head and neck, liver or kidney cancer. The sample in question was CD4+ or CD8+ T cells sorted from blood, obtained in a trial of the OX40 agonist ivuxolimab. The DNA sequence is TGCGCCAGCAGCTTGGAGGCAGGGAAAGAGACCCAGTACTTC. The resulting protein is CASSLEAGKETQYF.